This T cell receptor beta chain emerged from a study of PD-1 blockade in classical Hodgkin lymphoma. This CDR3 spans 14 amino acids. V shed 6 bases and J shed 7 bases, with 18 bases lying between them. Germline CDR1 and CDR2: SEHNR and FQNEAQ (reference sequence). Repertoires were generated with immunoSEQ multiplex PCR, while TCRdb's copy carries only in-frame clones and drops some. The sample lists about 41,000 clones, 55% to 70% seen once, with roughly 2.6% in the top ten. Time point given: cycle 4 day 1 (C4D1), after about 6 weeks of nivolumab. There was relapse after autologous stem cell transplantation in every patient, and there was variation in brentuximab vedotin exposure.

The sequencing used peripheral blood mononuclear cells (PBMCs), collected before the fourth cycle of nivolumab. The TCR originated in a human donor with classical Hodgkin lymphoma. The chain joins TRBV7-9 to TRBJ1-2, with D maybe TRBD1 (6 bases). The CDR3 is CASSSVRGYRGYTF. CDR3 coding DNA: TGTGCCAGCAGTTCTGTCAGGGGATACCGTGGCTACACCTTC. Combining the CDR3 with reference TRBV7-9 and TRBJ1-2 gives the whole variable domain DTGVSQNPRHKITKRGQNVTFRCDPISEHNRLYWYRQTLGQGPEFLTYFQNEAQLEKSRLLSDRFSAERPKGSFSTLEIQRTEQGDSAMYLCASSSVRGYRGYTFGSGTRLTVV.